This is a list of T cell receptor beta chains from one sample in a study of T cells in localized non-small cell lung cancer. Data came from immunoSEQ multiplex PCR; TCRdb stores just in-frame clones and leaves some out. The sample comprises tens of thousands of clones, about nine tenths of which are singletons, and under 2% rests with the top ten. The sequencing here drew on peripheral blood, taken before any cancer treatment. These receptors all stem from a woman aged 35-75 years with stage I lung adenocarcinoma. The CDR3 runs from the conserved cysteine through the conserved F or W. A D gene is named only where the DNA matches it firmly. Not all rows give a size; the values are once, few, many and, for expanded clones, a class.

abundance: few; v_gene: TRBV7-8; j_gene: TRBJ2-3; d_gene: TRBD2; CDR3aa: CASGLAGGPEDTQYF; CDR3nt: TGTGCCAGCGGACTAGCGGGGGGGCCCGAAGATACGCAGTATTTT
abundance: once; v_gene: TRBV2; j_gene: TRBJ2-1; d_gene: .; CDR3aa: CASASEPGPYNEQFF; CDR3nt: TGTGCCAGTGCTAGCGAGCCGGGCCCGTACAATGAGCAGTTCTTC
abundance: .; v_gene: TRBV10-3; j_gene: TRBJ1-1; d_gene: TRBD1; CDR3aa: CAITPAGGQRGGGNTEAFF; CDR3nt: TGTGCCATCACCCCAGCCGGGGGACAGAGAGGAGGTGGGAACACTGAAGCTTTCTTT
abundance: .; v_gene: TRBV19; j_gene: TRBJ1-1; d_gene: .; CDR3aa: CASSRDLTGIMNTEAFF; CDR3nt: TGTGCCAGTAGTAGGGACTTGACAGGAATTATGAACACTGAAGCTTTCTTT
abundance: .; v_gene: TRBV5-8; j_gene: TRBJ1-5; d_gene: .; CDR3aa: CASSFGSQSGHQPQHF; CDR3nt: TGTGCCAGCAGCTTTGGTTCCCAGAGCGGCCATCAGCCCCAGCATTTT
abundance: .; v_gene: TRBV25-1; j_gene: TRBJ2-5; d_gene: TRBD1; CDR3aa: CASRGTGVETQYF; CDR3nt: TGTGCCAGCAGGGGGACAGGGGTCGAGACCCAGTACTTC
abundance: .; v_gene: TRBV4-3; j_gene: TRBJ1-1; d_gene: .; CDR3aa: CASSQEITGTEAFF; CDR3nt: TGCGCCAGCAGCCAAGAAATAACGGGTACTGAAGCTTTCTTT
abundance: .; v_gene: TRBV19; j_gene: TRBJ2-1; d_gene: .; CDR3aa: CASSIYNEQFF; CDR3nt: TGTGCCAGTAGTATCTACAATGAGCAGTTCTTC
abundance: .; v_gene: TRBV28; j_gene: TRBJ2-7; d_gene: .; CDR3aa: CASRPSAGWQYF; CDR3nt: TGTGCCAGCCGACCCTCTGCGGGCTGGCAGTACTTC
abundance: .; v_gene: TRBV11-3; j_gene: TRBJ2-3; d_gene: .; CDR3aa: CASSFGGTQLYF; CDR3nt: TGTGCCAGCAGCTTCGGCGGGACTCAGTTGTATTTT
abundance: .; v_gene: TRBV5-4; j_gene: TRBJ2-7; d_gene: TRBD1; CDR3aa: CASSFLGQGAQYEQYF; CDR3nt: TGTGCCAGCAGCTTTCTTGGGCAGGGGGCCCAATACGAGCAGTACTTC
abundance: .; v_gene: TRBV11-3; j_gene: TRBJ2-7; d_gene: .; CDR3aa: CASSYEGGAHYEQYF; CDR3nt: TGTGCCAGCAGCTACGAAGGGGGGGCCCACTACGAGCAGTACTTC
abundance: .; v_gene: TRBV6-5; j_gene: TRBJ2-7; d_gene: .; CDR3aa: CASSYEVSSYEQYF; CDR3nt: TGTGCCAGCAGTTACGAGGTCAGTTCCTACGAGCAGTACTTC
abundance: .; v_gene: TRBV5-1; j_gene: TRBJ1-4; d_gene: TRBD1; CDR3aa: CASSRGQGATNEKLFF; CDR3nt: TGCGCCAGCAGCCGAGGACAGGGTGCAACTAATGAAAAACTGTTTTTT
abundance: .; v_gene: TRBV7-2; j_gene: TRBJ2-2; d_gene: .; CDR3aa: CASSFPLGTRNTGELFF; CDR3nt: TGTGCCAGCAGCTTCCCTTTAGGGACACGTAACACCGGGGAGCTGTTTTTT
abundance: .; v_gene: TRBV9; j_gene: TRBJ1-1; d_gene: .; CDR3aa: CASSVAFRTEAFF; CDR3nt: TGTGCCAGCAGCGTAGCTTTTAGAACTGAAGCTTTCTTT
abundance: .; v_gene: TRBV4-1; j_gene: TRBJ2-2; d_gene: TRBD2; CDR3aa: CASSPGGGGELFF; CDR3nt: TGCGCCAGCAGCCCGGGGGGAGGCGGGGAGCTGTTTTTT
abundance: .; v_gene: TRBV27; j_gene: TRBJ1-1; d_gene: .; CDR3aa: CASSLLPGVATEAFF; CDR3nt: TGTGCCAGCAGTTTATTGCCAGGGGTCGCCACTGAAGCTTTCTTT
abundance: .; v_gene: TRBV4-3; j_gene: TRBJ2-7; d_gene: TRBD1; CDR3aa: CASSPSTQGAFYEQYF; CDR3nt: TGCGCCAGCAGCCCTTCTACCCAGGGGGCATTCTACGAGCAGTACTTC
abundance: .; v_gene: TRBV7-2; j_gene: TRBJ1-1; d_gene: .; CDR3aa: CASSLRPTGLNTEAFF; CDR3nt: TGTGCCAGCAGCTTGCGGCCCACAGGGTTGAACACTGAAGCTTTCTTT
abundance: .; v_gene: TRBV7-2; j_gene: TRBJ2-6; d_gene: .; CDR3aa: CASSLMGGTGANVLTF; CDR3nt: TGTGCCAGCAGCTTAATGGGGGGCACTGGGGCCAACGTCCTGACTTTC
abundance: few; v_gene: TRBV11-3; j_gene: TRBJ2-3; d_gene: TRBD2; CDR3aa: CASSLGRGETDTQYF; CDR3nt: TGTGCCAGCAGCTTAGGACGGGGGGAAACAGATACGCAGTATTTT
abundance: .; v_gene: TRBV28; j_gene: TRBJ1-5; d_gene: .; CDR3aa: CASLQGTNQPQHF; CDR3nt: TGTGCCAGCCTTCAGGGTACCAATCAGCCCCAGCATTTT
abundance: few; v_gene: TRBV30; j_gene: TRBJ1-5; d_gene: TRBD1; CDR3aa: CAWRPDRGGNQPQHF; CDR3nt: TGTGCCTGGAGGCCCGACAGGGGGGGCAATCAGCCCCAGCATTTT
abundance: once; v_gene: TRBV11-3; j_gene: TRBJ1-3; d_gene: .; CDR3aa: CASSLRSGSGNTIYF; CDR3nt: TGTGCCAGCAGCTTGAGGTCAGGGAGCGGAAACACCATATATTTT
abundance: .; v_gene: TRBV29-1; j_gene: TRBJ2-2; d_gene: TRBD1; CDR3aa: CSVYPGGTGGPGELFF; CDR3nt: TGCAGCGTCTACCCAGGGGGGACAGGGGGCCCCGGGGAGCTGTTTTTT
abundance: .; v_gene: TRBV7-2; j_gene: TRBJ2-2; d_gene: .; CDR3aa: CASSLGRGGIGDTGELFF; CDR3nt: TGTGCCAGCAGCTTAGGCAGGGGAGGTATCGGAGACACCGGGGAGCTGTTTTTT
abundance: .; v_gene: TRBV5-1; j_gene: TRBJ1-4; d_gene: .; CDR3aa: CASKGGSNEKLFF; CDR3nt: TGCGCCAGCAAGGGGGGATCTAATGAAAAACTGTTTTTT
abundance: .; v_gene: TRBV2; j_gene: TRBJ1-1; d_gene: .; CDR3aa: CASREMDRSTEAFF; CDR3nt: TGTGCCAGCAGGGAGATGGACAGAAGCACTGAAGCTTTCTTT
abundance: .; v_gene: TRBV7-9; j_gene: TRBJ2-7; d_gene: .; CDR3aa: CASSSLQGGREQYF; CDR3nt: TGTGCCAGCAGCTCCCTACAGGGAGGCCGCGAGCAGTACTTC
abundance: .; v_gene: TRBV9; j_gene: TRBJ1-2; d_gene: .; CDR3aa: CASSRGNRPLYGYTF; CDR3nt: TGTGCCAGCAGCCGGGGAAATCGACCGCTCTATGGCTACACCTTC
abundance: .; v_gene: TRBV27; j_gene: TRBJ1-2; d_gene: .; CDR3aa: CASSSRDSAYFYTF; CDR3nt: TGTGCCAGCAGTTCTCGGGACTCGGCCTATTTCTACACCTTC
abundance: .; v_gene: TRBV27; j_gene: TRBJ2-3; d_gene: .; CDR3aa: CASSLSGFGAPYF; CDR3nt: TGTGCCAGCAGTTTATCAGGGTTCGGGGCGCCGTATTTT
abundance: few; v_gene: TRBV27; j_gene: TRBJ2-2; d_gene: TRBD2; CDR3aa: CASSPAGNLPGELFF; CDR3nt: TGTGCCAGCAGCCCAGCGGGAAACCTCCCCGGGGAGCTGTTTTTT
abundance: .; v_gene: TRBV30; j_gene: TRBJ1-2; d_gene: .; CDR3aa: CATWSEGKGNYGYTF; CDR3nt: TGTGCCACCTGGAGTGAGGGGAAGGGAAACTATGGCTACACCTTC
abundance: once; v_gene: TRBV29-1; j_gene: TRBJ1-1; d_gene: .; CDR3aa: CSTHTLGQLRTEAFF; CDR3nt: TGCAGCACCCACACCCTCGGGCAGCTAAGGACTGAAGCTTTCTTT
abundance: .; v_gene: TRBV18; j_gene: TRBJ2-1; d_gene: TRBD2; CDR3aa: CASSPLGGRALGEQFF; CDR3nt: TGTGCCAGCTCACCCCTGGGCGGGAGGGCCTTAGGTGAGCAGTTCTTC
abundance: .; v_gene: TRBV18; j_gene: TRBJ2-7; d_gene: .; CDR3aa: CASSSGDPSYEQYF; CDR3nt: TGTGCCAGCTCATCCGGTGACCCCAGCTACGAGCAGTACTTC
abundance: .; v_gene: TRBV7-9; j_gene: TRBJ2-3; d_gene: .; CDR3aa: CASSRRASLGTQYF; CDR3nt: TGTGCCAGCAGTCGCCGGGCTAGCTTGGGTACGCAGTATTTT
abundance: .; v_gene: TRBV6-5; j_gene: TRBJ1-1; d_gene: TRBD1; CDR3aa: CASSSRDRRNTEAFF; CDR3nt: TGTGCCAGCAGTTCTAGGGACAGGAGGAACACTGAAGCTTTCTTT
abundance: .; v_gene: TRBV7-6; j_gene: TRBJ2-5; d_gene: TRBD1; CDR3aa: CASSLVLKGGRQETQYF; CDR3nt: TGTGCCAGCAGCCTAGTATTGAAAGGGGGCCGACAAGAGACCCAGTACTTC
abundance: .; v_gene: TRBV6-1; j_gene: TRBJ1-3; d_gene: .; CDR3aa: CASSGSSGNTIYF; CDR3nt: TGTGCCAGCAGTGGTTCCTCTGGAAACACCATATATTTT
abundance: .; v_gene: TRBV18; j_gene: TRBJ2-5; d_gene: .; CDR3aa: CASSEGLETQYF; CDR3nt: TGTGCCAGCTCAGAGGGGTTAGAGACCCAGTACTTC
abundance: .; v_gene: TRBV2; j_gene: TRBJ1-2; d_gene: .; CDR3aa: CASSQTGLDGYTF; CDR3nt: TGTGCCAGCAGCCAAACAGGGTTGGATGGCTACACCTTC
abundance: .; v_gene: TRBV10-3; j_gene: TRBJ2-2; d_gene: .; CDR3aa: CAISEYGDTEILNTGELFF; CDR3nt: TGTGCCATCAGTGAGTACGGGGACACCGAAATTCTAAACACCGGGGAGCTGTTTTTT